The 21 T cell receptor beta chains below come from one sample, sequenced in a study of PD-1 blockade in mismatch repair-deficient tumors. Measured with immunoSEQ multiplex PCR; TCRdb has only the in-frame clones, and not every one. The sample consists of about 100,000 clones, 82% of them appearing once. Sequences were derived from peripheral blood, sampled about 36 weeks after starting pembrolizumab. Receptors were obtained from an adult with mismatch repair-deficient cancer.

This clone was counted only a few times. V is TRBV30 and J is TRBJ1-5; D possibly corresponds to TRBD1 (5 bases). The ends were cut back, 1 base at V and 7 bases at J, with 14 bases in the middle. This CDR3 region has 14 residues. Looked up from germline, CDR1 is GTSNPN and CDR2 is SVGIG (reference sequence). In DNA, the CDR3 is TGTGCCTGGAGTGGTCTGTCGGGGGAGCAGCCCCAGCATTTT. Residues: CAWSGLSGEQPQHF.

The chain has TRBV9 and TRBJ2-3; TRBD2 aligns across 7 bases. The germline gives CDR1 SGDLS, CDR2 YYNGEE. The ends lost 3 bases at V and 0 bases at J; junction bases unmatched: 4. The CDR3 is 15 residues long. The CDR3 here is CASSGNSGSTDTQYF. The DNA for the CDR3 is TGTGCCAGCAGCGGAAATAGCGGGAGCACAGATACGCAGTATTTT.

The chain has TRBV19 and TRBJ1-1; D not certain. Germline values: CDR1 LNHDA, CDR2 SQIVND (reference sequence). Trimming removed 5 bases at V and 4 bases at J, with 17 bases between. CDR3 size: 15 residues. The CDR3, as DNA: TGTGCCAGTAGTCTCTGGCGGGAAGTGAGCACTGAAGCTTTCTTT. Translating it yields CASSLWREVSTEAFF.

J is TRBJ1-1 and V is TRBV7-8; possible D gene TRBD1, 6 bases. This CDR3 has 13 amino acids. Trimming stripped 4 bases from V and 6 bases from J, with 12 bases between. CDR1 and CDR2 from the germline V gene are SGHVS and FQNEAQ. The CDR3 sequence is CASSWDNFAEAFF. CDR3 DNA sequence: TGTGCCAGCAGCTGGGACAACTTCGCTGAAGCTTTCTTT.

This clone was seen more than once but under ten times. This sequence joins TRBV4-2 and TRBJ2-7, with D tentatively TRBD1 (6 bases). The CDR3 covers 14 residues. Germline V gene data show CDR1 as LGHNA and CDR2 as YNFKEQ. V lost 8 bases, J lost 3 bases, and 17 bases lay in between. The CDR3 bases are TGTGCCAGCGCAGCGTGGGCAGGGGACTACGAGCAGTACTTC. Translation gives CASAAWAGDYEQYF.

The chain uses TRBV4-1 and TRBJ2-3, with D maybe TRBD2 (6 bases). Trimming removed 3 bases from V and 2 bases from J, with 9 bases in between. CDR1 and CDR2 from the germline V gene are MGHRA and YSYEKL. CDR3 length: 14 residues. For the CDR3, the DNA is TGCGCCAGCAGCCAGGGGCGGGACACAGATACGCAGTATTTT. This codes for CASSQGRDTDTQYF.

The chain links TRBV2 to TRBJ2-3, with a tentative D call TRBD2 (5 bases). Germline values: CDR1 SNHLY, CDR2 FYNNEI. V was shortened by 4 bases and J by 4 bases, with 15 bases between the two germline ends. The CDR3 length is 15 residues. CDR3 coding DNA: TGTGCCAGCAGTGCTTCCAGCGGTGGAGCAGATACGCAGTATTTT. The encoded protein is CASSASSGGADTQYF. The entire variable domain, with the rest obtained from reference TRBV2 and TRBJ2-3, is as follows: EPEVTQTPSHQVTQMGQEVILRCVPISNHLYFYWYRQILGQKVEFLVSFYNNEISEKSEIFDDQFSVERPDGSNFTLKIRSTKLEDSAMYFCASSASSGGADTQYFGPGTRLTVL.

This chain connects TRBV5-1 to TRBJ1-2; maybe TRBD1 (6 bases). The ends were cut back, 4 bases at V and 8 bases at J, with 27 bases in the middle. The V gene's germline CDR1 is SGHRS and CDR2 YFSETQ. There are 17 residues in the CDR3. The CDR3 DNA is TGCGCCAGCAGCCGGACGGGCGCTCCGGACAGTCCCTCGGGCTACACCTTC. The encoded protein is CASSRTGAPDSPSGYTF.

The chain links TRBV19 to TRBJ2-3; unclear D gene. The CDR3 covers 15 residues. Deletions cut 3 bases from V and 0 bases from J, with 10 bases between. CDR1 and CDR2 (germline): LNHDA, SQIVND (reference sequence). CDR3 protein: CASSMALVSTDTQYF. The CDR3 coding sequence is TGTGCCAGTAGTATGGCGCTAGTGAGCACAGATACGCAGTATTTT.

This clone has only one observation. V gene TRBV27 combines with J gene TRBJ1-5; the match to TRBD1 covers 8 bases. This CDR3 is 15 amino acids long. J lost 6 bases, V lost 6 bases, and 10 bases had no gene match. Germline V gene lookup returns CDR1 MNHEY and CDR2 SMNVEV (reference sequence). This chain's CDR3 is CASRIGTGGGQPQHF. CDR3 DNA sequence: TGTGCCAGCAGAATTGGGACAGGAGGGGGTCAGCCCCAGCATTTT.

The chain is built from TRBV5-1 and TRBJ2-3, with D tentatively TRBD1 (6 bases). CDR1 is SGHRS, CDR2 YFSETQ, per germline. Trimming shortened V by 0 bases and J by 2 bases, and 10 bases separated the two germline ends. There are 15 residues in the CDR3. The CDR3 coding sequence is TGCGCCAGCAGCTTGGACGGACAGCCCACAGATACGCAGTATTTT. Amino acid sequence: CASSLDGQPTDTQYF.

The chain carries TRBV11-2 and TRBJ1-1; tentative D call: TRBD1 (6 bases). The CDR3 has 11 residues. Germline V lookup: CDR1 SGHAT, CDR2 FQNNGV. V was clipped by 6 bases and J by 6 bases, with 8 bases between them. CDR3 DNA: TGTGCCAGCAGGAACAGGGCTGAAGCTTTCTTT. It codes for CASRNRAEAFF. Filled out from reference TRBV11-2 and TRBJ1-1, the complete variable domain reads EAGVAQSPRYKIIEKRQSVAFWCNPISGHATLYWYQQILGQGPKLLIQFQNNGVVDDSQLPKDRFSAERLKGVDSTLKIQPAKLEDSAVYLCASRNRAEAFFGQGTRLTVV.

V gene TRBV5-1 combines with J gene TRBJ1-2; D unclear. Trimming removed 0 bases at V and 6 bases at J, with 9 bases between. The CDR3 has 13 residues. In germline, CDR1 is SGHRS, CDR2 YFSETQ. CDR3 region: CASSLVTENGYTF. DNA of the CDR3: TGCGCCAGCAGCTTGGTTACAGAGAATGGCTACACCTTC. The whole variable domain, remainder taken from reference TRBV5-1 and TRBJ1-2, is KAGVTQTPRYLIKTRGQQVTLSCSPISGHRSVSWYQQTPGQGLQFLFEYFSETQRNKGNFPGRFSGRQFSNSRSEMNVSTLELGDSALYLCASSLVTENGYTFGSGTRLTVV.

This chain uses TRBV7-2 with TRBJ2-2; TRBD2 aligns across 8 bases. V dropped 5 bases and J dropped 7; count of bases not matched to a gene: 15. The CDR3 has 17 residues. Germline V lookup: CDR1 SGHTA, CDR2 FQGNSA. In DNA form, the CDR3 reads TGTGCCAGCAGCACGAGCGGGAGACCCCGGGATGGCGGGGAGCTGTTTTTT. Protein: CASSTSGRPRDGGELFF.

This clone was recorded once. This chain connects TRBV19 to TRBJ2-2; D ambiguous. Germline CDR1 LNHDA, CDR2 SQIVND (reference sequence). This CDR3 comprises 16 residues. With 1 base removed from V and 0 bases from J, the gap between germline ends came to 9 bases. CDR3 sequence reads: CASSIGPFANTGELFF. The CDR3 bases are TGTGCCAGTAGTATAGGTCCGTTCGCGAACACCGGGGAGCTGTTTTTT. Together with reference TRBV19 and TRBJ2-2, the CDR3 gives the full variable domain: DGGITQSPKYLFRKEGQNVTLSCEQNLNHDAMYWYRQDPGQGLRLIYYSQIVNDFQKGDIAEGYSVSREKKESFPLTVTSAQKNPTAFYLCASSIGPFANTGELFFGEGSRLTVL.

This clone came up a few times. The chain recombines TRBV10-1 with TRBJ2-7; 7 bases align to TRBD2. The CDR3 sequence is 12 residues long. J gave up 5 bases and V 5 bases, and 3 bases lay outside the gene matches. Germline V gives CDR1 WNHNN, CDR2 SYGVQD (reference sequence). The chain's CDR3 is CASSRGGNEQYF. The CDR3 region has the DNA TGCGCCAGCAGTAGGGGAGGGAACGAGCAGTACTTC.

The V call is TRBV5-6, the J call TRBJ1-1; TRBD1 is a possible D gene (6 bases). Per germline, CDR1 SGHDT and CDR2 YYEEEE. The V gene lost 2 bases and the J gene lost 4 bases, with 15 bases spanning the gap. The CDR3 has 15 amino acids. The CDR3 bases are TGTGCCAGCAGCTTCTGGAGGGGGAAAGGCACTGAAGCTTTCTTT. Protein product: CASSFWRGKGTEAFF.

J is TRBJ2-7 and V is TRBV5-8; D is possibly TRBD1 or TRBD2 (5 bases each). Germline V gene lookup returns CDR1 SGHTS and CDR2 YDEGEE. Trimming took off 1 base at V and 5 bases at J, with 19 bases between the two ends. The CDR3 extends over 16 amino acids. CDR3 DNA: TGTGCCAGCAGCTTGAGTCGTTGGGACCCAAGAAACGAGCAGTACTTC. Amino acids: CASSLSRWDPRNEQYF.

Here the CDR3 DNA reads TGTGCCAGCAGCCCGGGACTAGCTTACGAGACCCAGTACTTC. This encodes CASSPGLAYETQYF. J is TRBJ2-5 and V is TRBV11-3; TRBD2 matches at 9 bases. Germline values: CDR1 SGHNT, CDR2 YENEEA. The CDR3 has 14 residues. With V trimmed by 5 bases and J by 5 bases, 6 bases remained unmatched.

The chain joins TRBV29-1 to TRBJ2-5; 7 bases are shared with TRBD2. The V gene's germline CDR1 is SQVTM and CDR2 ANQGSEA. After removal of 3 bases from V and 4 bases from J, the junction contained 2 bases not matched to a gene. The CDR3 has 12 amino acids. The CDR3 sequence: CSVDREGETQYF. The CDR3, as DNA: TGCAGCGTTGACAGGGAGGGAGAGACCCAGTACTTC.

CDR3 in DNA: TGTGCCAGCAGTTTATGGGGGCCCGGGGAGCTGTTTTTT. Encoded protein: CASSLWGPGELFF. The genes are TRBV28 and TRBJ2-2; tentatively, D is TRBD1 (5 bases). CDR1 is MDHEN, CDR2 SYDVKM, per germline. With 0 bases removed from V and 6 bases from J, the gap between germline ends came to 5 bases. This CDR3 contains 13 residues.